One and the same sample provided the 20 T cell receptor beta chains below, sequenced in a study of T cell responses to AZD1222 COVID-19 vaccine. Measured with immunoSEQ multiplex PCR; TCRdb has only the in-frame clones, and not every one. The sample consists of 90,000 to 110,000 clones, approximately 89% of them appearing once. This material consisted of peripheral blood, taken 28 days after the second AZD1222 dose. The receptors were sampled from an adult who received the AZD1222 COVID-19 vaccine.

The CDR3: CASSVASGAGQETQYF. The CDR3 DNA is TGTGCCAGCAGTGTTGCGAGCGGGGCGGGGCAAGAGACCCAGTACTTC. The chain carries TRBV6-1 and TRBJ2-5, with 7 nucleotides matching TRBD2. From germline, CDR1 is MNHNS and CDR2 SASEGT. The CDR3 is 16 amino acids. V was clipped by 4 bases and J by 2 bases; unmatched bases: 10.

There are a few counts of this clone. V and J are TRBV4-1 and TRBJ1-3; possible D gene TRBD1, 5 bases. Trimming left V 1 base short and J 6 bases short, with 16 bases between. The CDR3 is 16 residues long. Germline CDR1 reads MGHRA; CDR2 reads YSYEKL. The CDR3 is CASSQAPWRGPNTIYF. The CDR3 DNA is TGCGCCAGCAGCCAAGCCCCCTGGCGGGGCCCAAACACCATATATTTT.

The V call is TRBV12-3 or TRBV12-4, the J call TRBJ1-1, with a tentative D call TRBD1 (5 bases). The CDR3 is 13 residues long. Deletions cut 3 bases from V and 2 bases from J, with 7 bases between. Written as DNA, the CDR3 is TGTGCCAGCAGTTTGGGGGGTAACACTGAAGCTTTCTTT. Its protein is CASSLGGNTEAFF.

Here the CDR3 DNA reads TGTGCCAGCAGTTCAATCCGTGGCTCTGGGGCCAACGTCCTGACTTTC. It encodes CASSSIRGSGANVLTF. The chain links TRBV6-5 to TRBJ2-6; D uncertain. Between the trimmed V and J ends, which lost 4 bases and 0 bases, there was a span of 10 bases. The CDR3 consists of 16 residues. Germline CDR1 MNHEY, CDR2 SVGAGI.

There are a few counts of this clone. The chain couples TRBV3-1 (or the pseudogene TRBV3-2) to TRBJ2-3; no clear D gene. Between the trimmed V and J ends, which lost 6 bases and 3 bases, there was a span of 4 bases. Germline V gene sequence: CDR1 LGHDT, CDR2 YNNKEL (reference sequence). The CDR3 contains 11 residues. CDR3 loop: CASRKTDTQYF. Written as DNA, the CDR3 is TGTGCCAGCAGAAAAACAGATACGCAGTATTTT.

V and J are TRBV5-6 and TRBJ2-5, with TRBD2 matching over 9 bases. In germline, CDR1 is SGHDT, CDR2 YYEEEE. The junction had 6 bases not matched to a gene; V was cut back by 2 bases and J by 1 base. The CDR3 extends over 16 amino acids. Here the CDR3 reads CASSFRTSDPQETQYF. CDR3 nucleotide sequence: TGTGCCAGCAGCTTTCGGACTAGCGACCCCCAAGAGACCCAGTACTTC.

V gene TRBV19 combines with J gene TRBJ2-7, with D maybe TRBD2 (5 bases). This CDR3 contains 17 residues. V was pared by 4 bases and J by 2 bases, with 21 bases between. In germline, CDR1 is LNHDA, CDR2 SQIVND (reference sequence). Here the CDR3 reads CASSRASGAGGAYEQYF. Here the CDR3 DNA reads TGTGCCAGTAGTAGGGCCAGCGGAGCCGGCGGCGCCTACGAGCAGTACTTC.

The chain uses TRBV19 and TRBJ2-1; the match to TRBD2 covers 7 bases. The germline CDR1 and CDR2 sequences are LNHDA and SQIVND (reference sequence). V lost 3 bases to trimming and J lost 9 bases; unmatched junction nucleotides: 2. The CDR3 has 12 amino acids. The CDR3 spells CASSITGGEQFF. In DNA, the CDR3 is TGTGCCAGTAGTATTACGGGAGGTGAGCAGTTCTTC.

The chain links TRBV9 to TRBJ2-4, with D tentatively TRBD1 or TRBD2 (5 bases each). Germline lookup yields CDR1 SGDLS and CDR2 YYNGEE. The CDR3 contains 16 residues. Trimming removed 2 bases from V and 7 bases from J, with 19 bases in between. The CDR3 sequence: CASSVGRGSGFNIQYF. As DNA, the CDR3 is TGTGCCAGCAGCGTCGGCCGGGGCTCGGGGTTTAACATTCAGTACTTC.

The J gene is TRBJ2-7, the V gene TRBV7-8; maybe TRBD1 (6 bases). Trimming left V 5 bases short and J 3 bases short, with 17 bases between. The CDR3 is 15 amino acids. CDR1 and CDR2 (germline): SGHVS, FQNEAQ. The CDR3 reads CASSPRDTISYEQYF. The CDR3 DNA follows: TGTGCCAGCAGCCCGAGGGACACGATTAGCTACGAGCAGTACTTC.

The chain employs TRBV27 and TRBJ2-5, with TRBD1 as a possible D gene (6 bases). Germline CDR1 and CDR2: MNHEY and SMNVEV (reference sequence). The CDR3 covers 14 residues. The V and J ends lost 5 bases and 2 bases respectively, with 12 bases between them. The CDR3 protein is CASSGGRLQETQYF. CDR3 coding DNA: TGTGCCAGCAGTGGGGGCCGACTGCAAGAGACCCAGTACTTC.

The gene calls are TRBV6-5 and TRBJ2-7, with D unresolved. The V and J ends lost 6 bases and 0 bases respectively, with 3 bases between them. Germline lookup yields CDR1 MNHEY and CDR2 SVGAGI. This CDR3 has 11 amino acids. The CDR3 loop is CASRSSYEQYF. The CDR3 bases are TGTGCCAGCAGGAGCTCCTACGAGCAGTACTTC.

This clone turned up a few times. The gene calls are TRBV6-4 and TRBJ2-3, with 8 bases aligning to TRBD1. The ends lost 3 bases at V and 0 bases at J; junction bases unmatched: 2. This CDR3 region has 15 residues. The germline V gene encodes CDR1 MRHNA and CDR2 SNTAGT. CDR3: CASSEGQESTDTQYF. The DNA of the CDR3 is TGTGCCAGCAGTGAGGGACAGGAAAGCACAGATACGCAGTATTTT.

This sequence joins TRBV6-5 and TRBJ1-1; perhaps TRBD1 as D (6 bases). This CDR3 contains 13 residues. CDR1 and CDR2 from the germline V gene are MNHEY and SVGAGI. Trimming removed 6 bases at V and 1 base at J, with 9 bases between. As DNA, the CDR3 is TGTGCCAGCAGGATACAGGGGAACACTGAAGCTTTCTTT. Translated, it gives CASRIQGNTEAFF.

The V call is TRBV10-2, the J call TRBJ2-7; 8 bases are shared with TRBD2. From germline, CDR1 is WSHSY and CDR2 SAAADI. With V trimmed by 7 bases and J by 4 bases, 12 bases remained unmatched. This CDR3 has 15 amino acids. The CDR3 region has the DNA TGCGCCAGCAAGGGCGGGAGGAAACCGTTGTACGAGCAGTACTTC. Translated: CASKGGRKPLYEQYF.

The rearrangement links TRBV7-2 to TRBJ1-1, with unresolved D. CDR3 length: 15 residues. Trimming shortened V by 3 bases and J by 7 bases, and 18 bases separated the two germline ends. Germline V lookup: CDR1 SGHTA, CDR2 FQGNSA. The CDR3 coding sequence is TGTGCCAGCAGCTTGGGCCAAAGAGGGTCCGTTGAAGCTTTCTTT. It is translated as CASSLGQRGSVEAFF.

The rearrangement joins TRBV18 to TRBJ1-4; D is uncertain. CDR1 is KGHSH, CDR2 LQKENI, per germline. This CDR3 contains 15 residues. V was pared by 5 bases and J by 0 bases, with 10 bases between. The CDR3 DNA follows: TGTGCCAGCTCAGAACAGCGAGCAACTAATGAAAAACTGTTTTTT. Translation: CASSEQRATNEKLFF.

The V call is TRBV4-1, the J call TRBJ2-7; D tentatively reads TRBD1 or TRBD2 (5 bases each). The germline gives CDR1 MGHRA, CDR2 YSYEKL. CDR3 length: 14 residues. The ends were cut back, 4 bases at V and 2 bases at J, with 12 bases in the middle. This chain's CDR3 is CASSPRGRPYEQYF. CDR3 nucleotides: TGCGCCAGCAGCCCTCGGGGCAGGCCCTACGAGCAGTACTTC.

The genes are TRBV18 and TRBJ2-5; maybe TRBD2 (6 bases). V lost 4 bases, J lost 5 bases, and 11 bases lay in between. The CDR3 covers 13 residues. In germline, CDR1 is KGHSH, CDR2 LQKENI. The chain's CDR3 is CASSLTEGETQYF. Written as DNA, the CDR3 is TGTGCCAGCTCACTGACGGAGGGGGAGACCCAGTACTTC.

The CDR3 DNA follows: TGTGCCAGCAGTTTAAGGCTAGGAGGGAGATCTGAAGCTTTCTTT. Translating gives CASSLRLGGRSEAFF. The chain combines TRBV28 with TRBJ1-1, with D uncertain. The CDR3 sequence is 15 residues long. From germline, CDR1 is MDHEN and CDR2 SYDVKM. Trimming removed 2 bases at V and 6 bases at J, with 16 bases between.